This is a list of T cell receptor beta chains from one sample in a study of Ad26.COV2.S vaccination and SARS-CoV-2 variants. Clones were read by immunoSEQ multiplex PCR, and TCRdb kept only the in-frame ones, dropping some. The sample has some 340,000 clones; around 84% are singletons. The material was peripheral blood, obtained in a trial of Ad26.COV2.S vaccine versus placebo. The receptors were sampled from a person aged 18-60 years who received the Ad26.COV2.S COVID-19 vaccine or a placebo. The CDR3 runs from the conserved cysteine through the conserved F or W. The D gene is left open where the match is weak. Some rows mark clone size as missing; the rest say once, few, many or name a class of expanded clone.

>-|TRBV29-1|-|TRBJ1-2
CSVVQGGDGYTF
TGCAGCGTTGTCCAGGGAGGGGATGGCTACACCTTC
>-|TRBV7-6|-|TRBJ1-1
CASSLEAMNTEAFF
TGTGCCAGCAGCTTAGAAGCCATGAACACTGAAGCTTTCTTT
>few|TRBV6-5|-|TRBJ2-2
CASSYSQGEGGELFF
TGTGCCAGCAGCTACTCCCAGGGGGAGGGCGGGGAGCTGTTTTTT
>once|TRBV4-1|TRBD1|TRBJ1-1
CASTKGGTGEIATEAFF
TGCGCCAGCACCAAGGGGGGGACAGGGGAAATAGCCACTGAAGCTTTCTTT
>-|TRBV5-1|-|TRBJ1-1
CASSLDPTGSGTEAFF
TGCGCCAGCAGCTTGGACCCGACAGGATCGGGTACTGAAGCTTTCTTT
>-|TRBV7-2|-|TRBJ1-1
CASSHGWNTEAFF
TGTGCCAGCAGCCATGGGTGGAACACTGAAGCTTTCTTT
>-|TRBV3-1/TRBV3-2|TRBD2|TRBJ2-1
CASSQDWGGAVRQFF
TGTGCCAGCAGCCAAGATTGGGGGGGAGCCGTTCGGCAGTTCTTC
>-|TRBV5-1|-|TRBJ2-1
CASSLATTYNEQFF
TGCGCCAGCAGCTTGGCGACTACCTACAATGAGCAGTTCTTC
>-|TRBV7-8|-|TRBJ1-2
CASSLHRNYGYTF
TGTGCCAGCAGCTTACATCGGAACTATGGCTACACCTTC
>-|TRBV6-6|-|TRBJ1-6
CASSRGGPSSYNSPLHF
TGTGCCAGCAGTCGGGGAGGGCCTTCGTCATATAATTCACCCCTCCACTTT
>-|TRBV30|TRBD1|TRBJ1-3
CAWMKTGPISGNTIYF
TGTGCCTGGATGAAGACAGGGCCCATCTCTGGAAACACCATATATTTT
>-|TRBV6-5|-|TRBJ1-6
CASSRIRQAGSPLHF
TGTGCCAGCAGTCGGATCCGACAGGCGGGTTCACCCCTCCACTTT
>-|TRBV5-1|-|TRBJ1-1
CASSLASMTTEAFF
TGCGCCAGCAGCTTGGCCTCTATGACCACTGAAGCTTTCTTT